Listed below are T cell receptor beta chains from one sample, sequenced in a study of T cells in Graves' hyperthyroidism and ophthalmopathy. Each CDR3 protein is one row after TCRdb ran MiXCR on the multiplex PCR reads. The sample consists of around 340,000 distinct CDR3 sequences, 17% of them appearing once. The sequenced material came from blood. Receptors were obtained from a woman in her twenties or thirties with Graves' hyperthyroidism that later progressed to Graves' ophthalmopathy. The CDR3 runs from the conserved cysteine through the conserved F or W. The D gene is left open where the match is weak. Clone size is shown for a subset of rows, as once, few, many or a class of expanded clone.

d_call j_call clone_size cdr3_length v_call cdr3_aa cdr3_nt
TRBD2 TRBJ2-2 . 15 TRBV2 CASSPTSPNTGELFF TGTGCCAGCAGTCCGACTAGCCCGAACACCGGGGAGCTGTTTTTT
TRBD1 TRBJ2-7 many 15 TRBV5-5 CASSLNSGTAYEQYF TGTGCCAGCAGCTTGAACTCTGGGACAGCGTACGAGCAGTACTTC
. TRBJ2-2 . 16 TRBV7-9 CASISGRQINTGELFF TGTGCCAGCATATCGGGCCGGCAGATAAACACCGGGGAGCTGTTTTTT
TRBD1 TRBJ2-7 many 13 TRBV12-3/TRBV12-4 CASTKDRGYEQYF TGTGCCAGCACCAAAGACAGGGGGTACGAGCAGTACTTC
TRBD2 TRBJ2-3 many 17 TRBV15 CATSRDRLAGNTDTQYF TGTGCCACCAGCAGAGATCGACTAGCGGGAAACACAGATACGCAGTATTTT
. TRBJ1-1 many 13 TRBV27 CASSLGRGWEAFF TGTGCCAGCAGTTTAGGTCGGGGTTGGGAAGCTTTCTTT
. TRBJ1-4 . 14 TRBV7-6 CASSLWARGEKLFF TGTGCCAGCAGCTTATGGGCCAGGGGTGAAAAACTGTTTTTT
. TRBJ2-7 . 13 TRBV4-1 CASSQDPWHEQYF TGCGCCAGCAGCCAAGATCCTTGGCACGAGCAGTACTTC
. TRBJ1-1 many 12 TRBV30 CAWHLPGTEAFF TGTGCCTGGCACCTCCCCGGCACTGAAGCTTTCTTT
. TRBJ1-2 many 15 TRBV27 CASSLSGGPYYGYTF TGTGCCAGCAGTTTATCGGGGGGACCTTACTATGGCTACACCTTC
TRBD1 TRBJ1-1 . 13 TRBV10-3 CAIQGEGNTEAFF TGTGCCATACAGGGGGAGGGGAACACTGAAGCTTTCTTT
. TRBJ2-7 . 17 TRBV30 CAWSVVWGTEPAKEQYF TGTGCCTGGAGTGTTGTTTGGGGGACGGAGCCCGCTAAGGAGCAGTACTTC
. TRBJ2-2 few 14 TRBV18 CASSDLGAPGELFF TGTGCCAGCTCCGACCTGGGGGCACCCGGGGAGCTGTTTTTT
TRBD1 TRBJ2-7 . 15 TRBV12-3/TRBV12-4 CASRQGAGMAYEQYF TGTGCCAGCAGACAGGGGGCAGGGATGGCCTACGAGCAGTACTTC
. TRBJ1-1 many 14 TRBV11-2 CASSLGPGSTEAFF TGTGCCAGCAGCTTAGGTCCAGGATCCACTGAAGCTTTCTTT